A single TCR beta chain is shown here with its context. Its antigen is unknown. A read error is possible here, since a much larger clone lies one base away. Trimming removed 7 bases from V and 9 bases from J, with 19 bases in between. In germline, CDR1 is SGHTA, CDR2 FQGNSA. This CDR3 spans 14 amino acids. This specimen comes from a study of blood T cells in healthy people across ages. Overall study findings and caveats: A strong correlation was seen between TCR beta diversity and naive T cell percentage. Unsorted PBMCs ruled out conclusive naive versus antigen-experienced comparison.

Using a J-beta primer mix together with a sample-barcoded 5' primer, a second PCR was run for about 6 to 12 cycles. TCRdb ran MiXCR on the 5' RACE reads and lists one entry per CDR3 protein. The sample has approximately 690,000 distinct CDR3 sequences, approximately 40% seen once; the top ten hold roughly 30%. Sample: blood. The origin of this receptor is a man older than 75 in good health. The chain couples TRBV7-2 to TRBJ2-1, with TRBD2 as a possible D gene (7 bases). The CDR3 region has the DNA TGTGCCAGCACCGTAGGGGGAGGGCCGGGTGAGCAGTTCTTC. Its protein product is CASTVGGGPGEQFF.